One sample yielded the 19 T cell receptor beta chains listed below, sequenced in a study of shared clonotypes between healthy human individuals (dated by TCRdb to 2020 to 2022). Receptor amplification or capture employed the immunoSEQ multiplex PCR assay. Not all clones reach the TCRdb copy of this immuneACCESS table, which keeps in-frame sequences only. Checked studies attribute under half of the gap to unresolved V genes and leave the rest unexplained. This sample lists some 2,000,000 clones; 85% to 95% were detected once. Around 0.13% of the sample comes from the top ten. Source material: naive CD4+ T cells sorted from blood. In light of the paper, this sample's cell subset or site label describes: CD45RA+ positively selected. These receptor sequences come from a man between 18 and 29 years old in good health.

The chain carries TRBV7-2 and TRBJ2-7; 7 bases are a match to TRBD2. This CDR3 comprises 14 residues. V lost 5 bases to trimming and J lost 4 bases; unmatched junction nucleotides: 8. The germline gives CDR1 SGHTA, CDR2 FQGNSA. The CDR3 DNA sequence: TGTGCCAGCAGCCCCGCTGGGGGAGGGTACGAGCAGTACTTC. It encodes CASSPAGGGYEQYF. Combining the CDR3 with reference TRBV7-2 and TRBJ2-7 gives the whole variable domain GAGVSQSPSNKVTEKGKDVELRCDPISGHTALYWYRQSLGQGLEFLIYFQGNSAPDKSGLPSDRFSAERTGGSVSTLTIQRTQQEDSAVYLCASSPAGGGYEQYFGPGTRLTVT.

The chain is built from TRBV10-3 and TRBJ1-2; D is unclear. The V end was cut by 4 bases, the J end by 4 bases, with 10 bases between. Germline-derived CDR1 and CDR2 are ENHRY and SYGVKD. The CDR3 length is 13 residues. The CDR3 DNA follows: TGTGCCATCAGTGGAGACAACTCCTATGGCTACACCTTC. This encodes CAISGDNSYGYTF.

The V call is TRBV5-1, the J call TRBJ2-7; 14 nucleotides agree with TRBD2. Germline V lookup: CDR1 SGHRS, CDR2 YFSETQ. CDR3 length equals 16 residues. Unmatched junction bases numbered 9, after V lost 4 bases and J lost 6 bases. This CDR3 is CASSGGLAGAHSEQYF. The CDR3 DNA sequence: TGCGCCAGCAGCGGGGGACTAGCGGGGGCCCACTCCGAGCAGTACTTC.

The chain has TRBV6-6 and TRBJ1-2; no clear D. The CDR3 contains 14 residues. V was trimmed by 2 bases and J by 4 bases, leaving 11 bases between them. Germline assignment: CDR1 MNHNY and CDR2 SVGAGI (reference sequence). Here the CDR3 DNA reads TGTGCCAGCAGTTACGGGGAGTCTTCCTATGGCTACACCTTC. Protein product: CASSYGESSYGYTF.

For the CDR3, the DNA is TGTGCCAGCAGTCTTTTAGGACAAGATGGAAACACCATATATTTT. Protein: CASSLLGQDGNTIYF. The chain has TRBV6-1 and TRBJ1-3; D may be TRBD1 (5 bases). The CDR3 spans 15 residues. Germline-derived CDR1 and CDR2 are MNHNS and SASEGT. Trimming removed 5 bases at V and 3 bases at J, with 14 bases between.

The V call is TRBV6-6, the J call TRBJ1-2; 7 bases line up with TRBD1. CDR3 length equals 14 residues. Germline V gives CDR1 MNHNY, CDR2 SVGAGI (reference sequence). Germline trimming cut 7 bases from V and 6 bases from J; bases unmatched to any gene: 11. The CDR3 nucleotides read TGTGCCAGCAACCAATTTCCAGGGGGACATGGCTACACCTTC. This gives the protein CASNQFPGGHGYTF.

The genes are TRBV15 and TRBJ1-3; D uncertain. V was shortened by 0 bases and J by 1 base, with 7 bases between the two germline ends. The CDR3 spans 15 residues. Germline CDR1 LNHNV, CDR2 YYDKDF (reference sequence). CDR3 DNA: TGTGCCACCAGCAGAGATGTGGGGTCTGGAAACACCATATATTTT. This gives the protein CATSRDVGSGNTIYF.

This chain joins TRBV4-3 and TRBJ2-7; D may be TRBD1 (5 bases). This CDR3 contains 15 residues. V dropped 1 base and J dropped 2 bases, with 12 bases sitting between them. Per germline, CDR1 LGHNA and CDR2 YSLEER. DNA of the CDR3: TGCGCCAGCAGCCAAGGGGGCGCCAGCACCTACGAGCAGTACTTC. It codes for CASSQGGASTYEQYF.

The sample holds one count of this clone. V is TRBV10-3 and J is TRBJ2-7; 11 bases map to TRBD2. The CDR3 covers 15 residues. Trimming at V came to 4 bases and at J to 3 bases, leaving 5 bases not matched to a gene. The germline gives CDR1 ENHRY, CDR2 SYGVKD. The CDR3, as DNA: TGTGCCATCAGTGCCACTAGCGGGGGAGGCTACGAGCAGTACTTC. Translating it yields CAISATSGGGYEQYF.

The chain is built from TRBV6-6 and TRBJ1-1; D is undetermined. Trimming left V 5 bases short and J 0 bases short, with 16 bases between. Germline V gives CDR1 MNHNY, CDR2 SVGAGI (reference sequence). The CDR3 spans 16 residues. CDR3 sequence reads: CASSGDKSLLNTEAFF. The CDR3 coding sequence is TGTGCCAGCAGTGGGGATAAAAGTTTGTTGAACACTGAAGCTTTCTTT.

The chain combines TRBV25-1 with TRBJ1-4, with no clear D. Germline V lookup: CDR1 MGHDK, CDR2 SYGVNS. The length of the CDR3 is 14 residues. Trimming took off 4 bases at V and 8 bases at J, with 14 bases between the two ends. In nucleotides, the CDR3 is TGTGCCAGCAGTGGACCCTACCCCGGAGAAAAACTGTTTTTT. This gives the protein CASSGPYPGEKLFF.

The chain carries TRBV5-1 and TRBJ2-7; D may be TRBD1 (5 bases). This CDR3 spans 15 amino acids. CDR1 SGHRS and CDR2 YFSETQ come from the germline V gene. V gave up 0 bases and J gave up 0 bases, with 10 bases separating them. CDR3 DNA: TGCGCCAGCAGCTTGGATACAGGTACCTCCTACGAGCAGTACTTC. Its protein product is CASSLDTGTSYEQYF.

This clone showed up just once. The junction departs from the called germline gene at one end, perhaps through a read error. The DNA of the CDR3 is TGTGCCCGCAGCTTGGGACAGGCCTACGAGCAGTACTTC. This translates into CARSLGQAYEQYF. The chain carries TRBV7-2 and TRBJ2-7, with 8 nucleotides matching TRBD1. The CDR3 spans 13 residues. Per germline, CDR1 SGHTA and CDR2 FQGNSA.

The chain couples TRBV10-3 to TRBJ2-2, with 9 nucleotides matching TRBD1. The CDR3 has 18 residues. Germline V gives CDR1 ENHRY, CDR2 SYGVKD. Germline trimming cut 6 bases from V and 3 bases from J; bases unmatched to any gene: 14. The CDR3 spells CAIRDATGGVRDTGELFF. Written as DNA, the CDR3 is TGTGCCATCAGAGACGCTACAGGGGGCGTTAGGGACACCGGGGAGCTGTTTTTT.

The chain couples TRBV10-1 to TRBJ2-5; D may be TRBD2 (5 bases). The ends were cut back, 3 bases at V and 4 bases at J, with 9 bases in the middle. This CDR3 is 13 amino acids long. The V gene's germline CDR1 is WNHNN and CDR2 SYGVQD (reference sequence). CDR3 region: CASSDGLRETQYF. The CDR3 DNA reads as TGCGCCAGCAGTGACGGACTCCGAGAGACCCAGTACTTC.

The chain employs TRBV11-2 and TRBJ1-6, with 7 bases lining up with TRBD1. The CDR3 covers 15 residues. With 5 bases clipped from V and 7 bases from J, the junction kept 8 bases outside the gene matches. Germline V gene data show CDR1 as SGHAT and CDR2 as FQNNGV. The CDR3 DNA is TGTGCCAGCAGCGTAGCCGGGACAGTGAATTCACCCCTCCACTTT. As protein: CASSVAGTVNSPLHF.

This chain links TRBV19 with TRBJ1-3, with D uncertain. Per germline, CDR1 LNHDA and CDR2 SQIVND (reference sequence). V lost 5 bases and J 2 bases, leaving 10 bases between the germline ends. CDR3 length equals 14 residues. The CDR3 loop is CASSPAGPGNTIYF. CDR3 coding DNA: TGTGCCAGTAGTCCCGCCGGGCCTGGAAACACCATATATTTT.

This sequence joins TRBV5-4 and TRBJ2-5, with D perhaps assigned TRBD1 or TRBD2 (5 bases each). CDR3 size: 12 residues. Germline CDR1 is SGHNT and CDR2 is YYREEE (reference sequence). Between the trimmed V and J ends, which lost 3 bases and 4 bases, there was a span of 7 bases. The CDR3 is CASSYGTETQYF. CDR3 in DNA: TGTGCCAGCAGCTACGGGACAGAGACCCAGTACTTC.

The J gene is TRBJ2-7, the V gene TRBV10-3, with a possible D match to TRBD2 (6 bases). Germline V gene data show CDR1 as ENHRY and CDR2 as SYGVKD. V was clipped by 0 bases and J by 6 bases, with 12 bases between them. This CDR3 has 14 amino acids. This CDR3 reads CAISESMRGGEQYF. The CDR3 DNA reads as TGTGCCATCAGTGAGTCGATGAGGGGAGGCGAGCAGTACTTC.